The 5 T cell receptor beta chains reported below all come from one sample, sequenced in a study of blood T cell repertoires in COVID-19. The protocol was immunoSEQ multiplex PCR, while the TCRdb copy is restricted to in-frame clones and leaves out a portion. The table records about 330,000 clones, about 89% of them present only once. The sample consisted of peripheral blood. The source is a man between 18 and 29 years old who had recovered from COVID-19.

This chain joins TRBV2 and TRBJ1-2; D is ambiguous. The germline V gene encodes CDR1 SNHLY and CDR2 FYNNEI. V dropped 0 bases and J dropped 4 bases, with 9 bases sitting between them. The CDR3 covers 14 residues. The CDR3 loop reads CASSEARVIYGYTF. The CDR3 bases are TGTGCCAGCAGTGAAGCGCGAGTTATCTATGGCTACACCTTC.

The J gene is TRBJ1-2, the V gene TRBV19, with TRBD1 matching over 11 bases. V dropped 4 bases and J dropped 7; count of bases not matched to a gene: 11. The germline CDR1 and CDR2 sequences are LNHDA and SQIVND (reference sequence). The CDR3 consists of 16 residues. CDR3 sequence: CASSTSLDRGLGGYTF. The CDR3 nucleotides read TGTGCCAGTAGTACCTCTCTGGACAGGGGGCTTGGTGGCTACACCTTC.

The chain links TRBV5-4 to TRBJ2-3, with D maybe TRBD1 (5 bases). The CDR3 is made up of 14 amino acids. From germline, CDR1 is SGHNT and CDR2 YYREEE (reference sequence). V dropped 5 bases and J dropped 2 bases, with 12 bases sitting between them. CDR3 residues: CASRSDTSTDTQYF. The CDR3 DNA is TGTGCCAGCAGATCGGACACATCCACAGATACGCAGTATTTT.

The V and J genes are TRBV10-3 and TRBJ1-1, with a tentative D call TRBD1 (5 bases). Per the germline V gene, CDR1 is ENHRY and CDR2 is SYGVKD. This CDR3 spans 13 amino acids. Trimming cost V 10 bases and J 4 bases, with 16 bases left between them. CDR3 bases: TGTGCCAGTTCGGGACTACTGGGCACTGAAGCTTTCTTT. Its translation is CASSGLLGTEAFF.

DNA of the CDR3: TGTGCCAGCTCACCACTTGGGGGAGCAGGGGCGACAGCTAACTATGGCTACACCTTC. Its translation: CASSPLGGAGATANYGYTF. The V and J genes are TRBV18 and TRBJ1-2, with D possibly matching TRBD1 (6 bases). CDR3 length: 19 amino acids. Per the germline V gene, CDR1 is KGHSH and CDR2 is LQKENI. V shed 1 base and J shed 0 bases, with 21 bases lying between them.